One and the same sample provided the 3 T cell receptor beta chains below, sequenced in a study of OX40 agonist ivuxolimab in advanced cancers. Profiling relied on immunoSEQ multiplex PCR, and the TCRdb table lists in-frame clones only, not all of them. This table holds approximately 70,000 clones, about 91% found once. The sample in question was CD4+ or CD8+ T cells sorted from blood, obtained in a trial of the OX40 agonist ivuxolimab. Receptor source: an adult with an advanced solid tumor such as melanoma, head and neck, liver or kidney cancer.

This rearrangement joins TRBV18 to TRBJ1-2; 7 nucleotides agree with TRBD1. The junction had 6 bases not matched to a gene; V was cut back by 1 base and J by 4 bases. The CDR3 has 15 residues. The V gene's germline CDR1 is KGHSH and CDR2 LQKENI. This chain's CDR3 is CASSPLDREGYGYTF. The CDR3 nucleotides read TGTGCCAGCTCACCACTAGACAGGGAAGGCTATGGCTACACCTTC. Drawing the rest from reference TRBV18 and TRBJ1-2, the complete variable domain is NAGVMQNPRHLVRRRGQEARLRCSPMKGHSHVYWYRQLPEEGLKFMVYLQKENIIDESGMPKERFSAEFPKEGPSILRIQQVVRGDSAAYFCASSPLDREGYGYTFGSGTRLTVV.

V is TRBV2 and J is TRBJ2-1; D may be TRBD2 (6 bases). This CDR3 has 14 amino acids. The germline V gene encodes CDR1 SNHLY and CDR2 FYNNEI. V lost 7 bases and J lost 0, with 10 bases in between. The CDR3 nucleotides read TGTGCCAGCATCGGGGGAAGCTCCTACAATGAGCAGTTCTTC. Translated, it gives CASIGGSSYNEQFF.

The chain uses TRBV9 and TRBJ2-1; TRBD2 agrees at 8 bases. With 0 bases clipped from V and 8 bases from J, the junction kept 7 bases outside the gene matches. This CDR3 region has 15 residues. Germline CDR1 and CDR2: SGDLS and YYNGEE. The CDR3 sequence is CASSVAGGPWDEQFF. In DNA, the CDR3 is TGTGCCAGCAGCGTAGCGGGAGGGCCTTGGGATGAGCAGTTCTTC.